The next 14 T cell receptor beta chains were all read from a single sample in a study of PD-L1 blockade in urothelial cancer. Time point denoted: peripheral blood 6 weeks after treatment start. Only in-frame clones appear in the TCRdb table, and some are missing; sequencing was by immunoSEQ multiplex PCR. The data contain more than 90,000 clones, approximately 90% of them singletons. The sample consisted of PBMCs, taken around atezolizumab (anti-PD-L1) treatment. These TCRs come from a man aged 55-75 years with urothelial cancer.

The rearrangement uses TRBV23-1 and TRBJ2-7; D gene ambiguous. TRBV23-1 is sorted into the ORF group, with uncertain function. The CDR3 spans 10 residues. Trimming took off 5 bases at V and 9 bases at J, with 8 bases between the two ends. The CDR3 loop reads CASSGYRQYF. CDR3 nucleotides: TGCGCCAGCAGTGGGTACAGGCAGTACTTC.

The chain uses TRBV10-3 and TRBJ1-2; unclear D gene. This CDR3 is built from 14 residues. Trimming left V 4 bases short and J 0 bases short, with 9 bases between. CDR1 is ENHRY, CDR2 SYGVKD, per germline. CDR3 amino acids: CAISGGGSNYGYTF. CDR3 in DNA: TGTGCCATCAGTGGGGGAGGCTCTAACTATGGCTACACCTTC.

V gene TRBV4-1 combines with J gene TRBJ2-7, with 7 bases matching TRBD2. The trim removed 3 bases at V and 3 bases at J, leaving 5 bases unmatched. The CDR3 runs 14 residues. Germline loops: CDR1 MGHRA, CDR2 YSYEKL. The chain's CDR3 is CASSQVGGGYEQYF. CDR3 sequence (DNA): TGCGCCAGCAGCCAGGTTGGCGGGGGCTACGAGCAGTACTTC.

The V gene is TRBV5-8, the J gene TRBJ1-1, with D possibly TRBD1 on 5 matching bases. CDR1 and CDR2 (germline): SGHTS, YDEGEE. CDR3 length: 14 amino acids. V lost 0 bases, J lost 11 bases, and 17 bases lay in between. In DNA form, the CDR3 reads TGTGCCAGCAGCTTGGGACAGCGGGGGTTTGGGGCTTTCTTT. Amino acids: CASSLGQRGFGAFF.

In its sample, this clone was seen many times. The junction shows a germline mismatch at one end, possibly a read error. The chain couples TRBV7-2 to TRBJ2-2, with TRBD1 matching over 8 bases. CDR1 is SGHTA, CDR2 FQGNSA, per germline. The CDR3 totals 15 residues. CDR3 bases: TGTGCCAGCAGCCTGTGGACAGGGAACGCCGGGGAGCTGTTTTTT. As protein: CASSLWTGNAGELFF.

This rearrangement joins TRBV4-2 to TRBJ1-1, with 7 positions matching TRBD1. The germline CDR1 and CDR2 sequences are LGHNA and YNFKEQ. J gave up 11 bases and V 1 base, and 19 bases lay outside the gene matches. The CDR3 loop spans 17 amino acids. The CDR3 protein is CASSQVSPAGQTFGAFF. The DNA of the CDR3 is TGTGCCAGCAGCCAAGTTAGTCCCGCGGGACAGACGTTTGGGGCTTTCTTT.

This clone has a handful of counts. The CDR3 sequence is CAISEGQVNTGELFF. The DNA for the CDR3 is TGTGCCATCAGTGAGGGGCAGGTTAACACCGGGGAGCTGTTTTTT. The chain links TRBV10-3 to TRBJ2-2; the D is unclear. The germline CDR1 and CDR2 sequences are ENHRY and SYGVKD. Trimming took off 2 bases at V and 2 bases at J, with 9 bases between the two ends. The CDR3 is 15 amino acids.

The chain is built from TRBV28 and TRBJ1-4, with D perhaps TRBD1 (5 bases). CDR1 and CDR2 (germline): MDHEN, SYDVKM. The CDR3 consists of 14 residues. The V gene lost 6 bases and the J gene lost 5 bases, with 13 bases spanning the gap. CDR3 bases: TGTGCCAGCAGCCTAGGAGGGGACAATGAAAAACTGTTTTTT. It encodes CASSLGGDNEKLFF.

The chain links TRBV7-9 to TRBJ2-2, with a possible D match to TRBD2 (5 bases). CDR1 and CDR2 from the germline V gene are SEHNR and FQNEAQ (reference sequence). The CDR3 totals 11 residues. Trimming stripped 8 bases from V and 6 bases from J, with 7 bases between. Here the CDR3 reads CASQRAGELFF. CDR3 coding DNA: TGTGCCAGCCAGAGGGCCGGGGAGCTGTTTTTT.

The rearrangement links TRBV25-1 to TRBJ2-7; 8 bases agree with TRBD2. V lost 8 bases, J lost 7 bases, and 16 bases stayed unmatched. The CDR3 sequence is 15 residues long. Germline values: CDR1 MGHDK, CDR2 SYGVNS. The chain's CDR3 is CASVETGREDLEQYF. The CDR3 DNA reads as TGTGCCAGCGTGGAAACGGGGCGGGAGGACCTGGAGCAGTACTTC.

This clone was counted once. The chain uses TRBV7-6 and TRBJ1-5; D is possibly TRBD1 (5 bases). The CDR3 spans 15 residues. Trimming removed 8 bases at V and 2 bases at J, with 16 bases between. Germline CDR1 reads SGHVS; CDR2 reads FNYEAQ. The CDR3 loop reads CASALGGLGNQPQHF. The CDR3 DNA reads TGTGCCAGCGCTTTGGGGGGACTAGGCAATCAGCCCCAGCATTTT.

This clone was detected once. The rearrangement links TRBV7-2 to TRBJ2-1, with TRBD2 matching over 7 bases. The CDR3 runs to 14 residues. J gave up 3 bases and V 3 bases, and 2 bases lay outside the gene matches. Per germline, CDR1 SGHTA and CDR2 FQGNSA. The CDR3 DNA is TGTGCCAGCAGCTTGGGGGGGGGCTACAATGAGCAGTTCTTC. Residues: CASSLGGGYNEQFF.

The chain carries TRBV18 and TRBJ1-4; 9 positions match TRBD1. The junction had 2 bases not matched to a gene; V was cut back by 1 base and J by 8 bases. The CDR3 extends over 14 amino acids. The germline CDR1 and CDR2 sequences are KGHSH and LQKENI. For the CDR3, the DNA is TGTGCCAGCTCACCACGGGACAGGGAGGAAAAACTGTTTTTT. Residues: CASSPRDREEKLFF.

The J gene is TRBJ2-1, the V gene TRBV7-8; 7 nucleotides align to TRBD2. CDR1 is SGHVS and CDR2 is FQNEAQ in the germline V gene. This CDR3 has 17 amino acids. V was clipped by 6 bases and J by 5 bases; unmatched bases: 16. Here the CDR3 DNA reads TGTGCCAGCAGGATTATCCTAGGGGCTAGCGGTAACAATGAGCAGTTCTTC. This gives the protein CASRIILGASGNNEQFF.